Each of the 16 T cell receptor beta chains below was sequenced from the same sample in a study of immune evolution from preneoplasia to lung adenocarcinoma. Method: immunoSEQ multiplex PCR; TCRdb's copy keeps in-frame clones and lacks some. Among 35,000 or so clones listed, roughly 74% were seen once. Sequencing was carried out using FFPE invasive lung adenocarcinoma tissue. The origin of the receptors is a person in their sixties or seventies with lung adenocarcinoma.

V usage is TRBV6-4 and J usage is TRBJ2-7, with 14 bases lining up with TRBD2. The CDR3 extends over 18 amino acids. V lost 6 bases, J lost 5 bases, and 15 bases stayed unmatched. CDR1 and CDR2 (germline): MRHNA, SNTAGT. This CDR3 is CASRPGLAGEKCWDEQYF. The CDR3, as DNA: TGTGCCAGCAGACCGGGACTAGCGGGAGAGAAGTGCTGGGACGAGCAGTACTTC.

The rearrangement joins TRBV29-1 to TRBJ2-7; TRBD2 aligns across 7 bases. The CDR3 has 13 amino acids. Looked up from germline, CDR1 is SQVTM and CDR2 is ANQGSEA. J was trimmed by 9 bases and V by 7 bases; bases with no gene match: 15. CDR3 in amino acids: CSAIGTILSAQYF. The CDR3 DNA is TGCAGCGCCATCGGGACTATTCTAAGCGCGCAGTACTTC.

V usage is TRBV6-6 and J usage is TRBJ2-3; 7 bases align to TRBD2. Germline V CDR1 and CDR2: MNHNY, SVGAGI (reference sequence). There are 12 residues in the CDR3. V dropped 4 bases and J dropped 6; count of bases not matched to a gene: 1. Written as DNA, the CDR3 is TGTGCCAGCAGTTGGGGGGGGGATACGCAGTATTTT. Translating it yields CASSWGGDTQYF.

The J gene is TRBJ2-1, the V gene TRBV7-6; tentative D call: TRBD2 (7 bases). Germline V CDR1 and CDR2: SGHVS, FNYEAQ. The CDR3 has 19 amino acids. Trimming pared 5 bases from V and 0 bases from J, leaving 23 bases between. The CDR3 spells CASSPWGGTRGSSYNEQFF. As DNA, the CDR3 is TGTGCCAGCAGCCCTTGGGGGGGGACAAGGGGAAGCTCCTACAATGAGCAGTTCTTC.

Only one count was recorded for this clone. The chain carries TRBV25-1 and TRBJ2-7; 8 bases map to TRBD2. The CDR3 totals 15 residues. V was pared by 1 base and J by 5 bases, with 7 bases of the junction left unmatched. CDR1 MGHDK and CDR2 SYGVNS come from the germline V gene. This chain's CDR3 is CASSELERESHEQYF. The CDR3 nucleotides are TGTGCCAGCAGTGAATTGGAGCGGGAGTCCCACGAGCAGTACTTC.

In regard to this clone: The same CDR3 can be traced to other DNA sequences in this sample. The chain recombines TRBV28 with TRBJ2-7; 8 bases line up with TRBD2. Per the germline V gene, CDR1 is MDHEN and CDR2 is SYDVKM. CDR3 length: 14 residues. V dropped 6 bases and J dropped 1; count of bases not matched to a gene: 5. The CDR3 protein is CASRTAGGSYEQYF. The CDR3 DNA sequence: TGTGCCAGCAGGACCGCGGGGGGTTCCTACGAGCAGTACTTC.

CDR3 in amino acids: CASGGTAEAKNIQYF. The CDR3 bases are TGTGCTAGTGGTGGGACAGCCGAAGCCAAAAACATTCAGTACTTC. The gene calls are TRBV12-5 and TRBJ2-4; 7 bases match TRBD1. The V and J ends lost 5 bases and 0 bases, in that order; junction bases with no gene match: 4. This CDR3 is built from 15 residues. Germline V gives CDR1 LGHNT, CDR2 FRNRAP.

The genes are TRBV7-2 and TRBJ2-3; 14 nucleotides match TRBD2. The ends lost 1 base at V and 5 bases at J; junction bases unmatched: 8. The CDR3 runs to 18 residues. Per the germline V gene, CDR1 is SGHTA and CDR2 is FQGNSA. CDR3 sequence (DNA): TGTGCCAGCAGCTTAGATAGGAGGGGACTAGCGGGAGTAGATACGCAGTATTTT. This gives the protein CASSLDRRGLAGVDTQYF. Full variable domain (outside the CDR3, taken from reference TRBV7-2 and TRBJ2-3): GAGVSQSPSNKVTEKGKDVELRCDPISGHTALYWYRQSLGQGLEFLIYFQGNSAPDKSGLPSDRFSAERTGGSVSTLTIQRTQQEDSAVYLCASSLDRRGLAGVDTQYFGPGTRLTVL.

The chain couples TRBV28 to TRBJ2-7; 7 bases map to TRBD1. The CDR3 has 13 amino acids. Trimming took 10 bases from V and 2 from J; bases not matched to a gene: 8. CDR1 is MDHEN and CDR2 is SYDVKM in the germline V gene. CDR3 region: CATHRQGPYEQYF. CDR3 DNA sequence: TGTGCCACCCACAGACAGGGACCCTACGAGCAGTACTTC.

The chain has TRBV29-1 and TRBJ2-7; TRBD2 aligns across 7 bases. The CDR3 has 12 residues. Unmatched junction bases numbered 1, after V lost 2 bases and J lost 3 bases. The germline V gene encodes CDR1 SQVTM and CDR2 ANQGSEA. The CDR3 here is CSVELAGYEQYF. The CDR3 nucleotides read TGCAGCGTTGAATTAGCGGGCTACGAGCAGTACTTC.

The chain carries TRBV7-2 and TRBJ2-5, with 11 positions matching TRBD2. The CDR3 has 14 amino acids. Germline V CDR1 and CDR2: SGHTA, FQGNSA. V was clipped by 5 bases and J by 5 bases; unmatched bases: 4. CDR3 bases: TGTGCCAGCAGCCGTAGCGGGAGGGGCGAGACCCAGTACTTC. This codes for CASSRSGRGETQYF.

This chain uses TRBV10-3 with TRBJ2-1; 11 nucleotides align to TRBD1. V trimming: 3 bases; J trimming: 7 bases; junction bases outside the gene matches: 5. This CDR3 contains 15 residues. The germline CDR1 and CDR2 sequences are ENHRY and SYGVKD. The CDR3 spells CAISEARDRGNEQFF. DNA of the CDR3: TGTGCCATCAGTGAAGCGAGGGACAGGGGGAATGAGCAGTTCTTC.

The chain joins TRBV28 to TRBJ2-2, with 7 bases lining up with TRBD1. Unmatched junction bases numbered 7, after V lost 6 bases and J lost 6 bases. The CDR3 is made up of 14 amino acids. CDR1 and CDR2 (germline): MDHEN, SYDVKM. CDR3 sequence: CASRQQGMAGELFF. The CDR3 DNA reads as TGTGCCAGCAGGCAACAGGGGATGGCCGGGGAGCTGTTTTTT.

This chain joins TRBV4-1 and TRBJ1-1, with D hard to call. Per the germline V gene, CDR1 is MGHRA and CDR2 is YSYEKL. The length of the CDR3 is 14 residues. The V gene lost 4 bases and the J gene lost 0 bases, with 9 bases spanning the gap. The CDR3 loop reads CASSLLEMNTEAFF. In DNA form, the CDR3 reads TGCGCCAGCAGCCTTTTGGAAATGAACACTGAAGCTTTCTTT.

A word on this clone: Other DNA sequences of this sample code for an identical CDR3. The chain links TRBV6-1 to TRBJ2-7; unclear D gene. The length of the CDR3 is 12 residues. Germline CDR1 and CDR2: MNHNS and SASEGT. The V and J ends lost 2 bases and 3 bases respectively, with 5 bases between them. The chain's CDR3 is CASSEYGYEQYF. The CDR3 DNA follows: TGTGCCAGCAGTGAATACGGCTACGAGCAGTACTTC.

This chain links TRBV4-2 with TRBJ1-4, with a weak D call TRBD1 (5 bases). Germline-derived CDR1 and CDR2 are LGHNA and YNFKEQ. The CDR3 is 16 amino acids. V was shortened by 0 bases and J by 6 bases, with 14 bases between the two germline ends. The CDR3 sequence is CASSQDSGTVYEKLFF. In nucleotides, the CDR3 is TGTGCCAGCAGCCAAGATTCCGGGACGGTTTATGAAAAACTGTTTTTT.